These 17 T cell receptor beta chains share one sample of origin, sequenced in a study of cytomegalovirus exposure and HLA in healthy donors. With 60 Vbeta and 13 Jbeta primers, the PCR was carried out. The protocol was immunoSEQ multiplex PCR, while the TCRdb copy is restricted to in-frame clones and leaves out a portion. The sample data list tens of thousands of clones. Input material: PBMCs. The source of these receptors is a man between 18 and 35 years old in good health and CMV-seropositive.

V is TRBV5-6 and J is TRBJ1-2; D remains unclear. The length of the CDR3 is 14 residues. Deletions cut 0 bases from V and 3 bases from J, with 9 bases between. Germline assignment: CDR1 SGHDT and CDR2 YYEEEE. The CDR3 protein is CASSLGGADYGYTF. DNA for the CDR3: TGTGCCAGCAGCTTGGGGGGAGCGGACTATGGCTACACCTTC.

CDR3 sequence (DNA): TGTGCCAGCTCTCAGAACACTGAAGCTTTCTTT. Residues: CASSQNTEAFF. The chain employs TRBV18 and TRBJ1-1; D remains ambiguous. The germline V and J ends were trimmed by 6 bases and 1 base, with 3 bases remaining between them. Per the germline V gene, CDR1 is KGHSH and CDR2 is LQKENI. CDR3 length: 11 residues.

The chain has TRBV29-1 and TRBJ2-1, with D perhaps TRBD2 (5 bases). The CDR3 consists of 14 residues. The germline CDR1 and CDR2 sequences are SQVTM and ANQGSEA. Trimming stripped 6 bases from V and 9 bases from J, with 21 bases between. In DNA form, the CDR3 reads TGCAGCGTCGAGCCGGGAAATGGAATTAGTGAGCAGTTCTTC. Translated: CSVEPGNGISEQFF.

This rearrangement joins TRBV2 to TRBJ2-7, with 7 bases matching TRBD1. This CDR3 region has 16 residues. The junction had 5 bases not matched to a gene; V was cut back by 0 bases and J by 0 bases. Per germline, CDR1 SNHLY and CDR2 FYNNEI. The CDR3 protein is CASSEASRGISYEQYF. As DNA, the CDR3 is TGTGCCAGCAGTGAAGCGTCCAGGGGGATCTCCTACGAGCAGTACTTC.

CDR3 sequence reads: CASSDREDYNEQFF. The CDR3 region has the DNA TGTGCCAGCAGTGACAGAGAGGACTACAATGAGCAGTTCTTC. The genes are TRBV6-1 and TRBJ2-1; no firm D call. Germline V CDR1 and CDR2: MNHNS, SASEGT. Trimming stripped 3 bases from V and 3 bases from J, with 9 bases between. This CDR3 region has 14 residues.

The chain couples TRBV7-9 to TRBJ1-2, with 9 bases that match TRBD1. After removal of 5 bases from V and 6 bases from J, the junction contained 10 bases not matched to a gene. Germline CDR1 reads SEHNR; CDR2 reads FQNEAQ (reference sequence). The CDR3 length is 15 residues. The CDR3 sequence: CASSDVVGQGHGYTF. Here the CDR3 DNA reads TGTGCCAGCAGCGACGTCGTGGGACAGGGTCATGGCTACACCTTC.

The V and J genes are TRBV28 and TRBJ2-6; 7 bases line up with TRBD2. V gave up 10 bases and J gave up 0 bases; unmatched junction bases: 9. This CDR3 has 16 amino acids. Looked up from germline, CDR1 is MDHEN and CDR2 is SYDVKM. The CDR3, as DNA: TGTGCCACAGGGAGGGGTACGATCTCTGGGGCCAACGTCCTGACTTTC. It translates to CATGRGTISGANVLTF.

The chain couples TRBV6-4 to TRBJ2-1; tentatively, D is TRBD2 (6 bases). V lost 6 bases, J lost 0 bases, and 12 bases lay in between. CDR3 size: 15 residues. Germline V gives CDR1 MRHNA, CDR2 SNTAGT. The CDR3 here is CASSPVGGSYNEQFF. Here the CDR3 DNA reads TGTGCCAGCAGCCCCGTCGGGGGCTCCTACAATGAGCAGTTCTTC.

The chain links TRBV19 to TRBJ1-5, with D hard to call. V lost 0 bases and J lost 7, with 4 bases in between. Germline CDR1 is LNHDA and CDR2 is SQIVND (reference sequence). The CDR3 covers 12 residues. The CDR3 loop is CASSIDSQPQHF. CDR3 DNA: TGTGCCAGTAGTATAGATTCGCAGCCCCAGCATTTT.

The CDR3: CASRMDRGSTEAFF. The CDR3 nucleotides read TGCGCCAGCCGAATGGACAGGGGGAGCACTGAAGCTTTCTTT. V and J are TRBV5-1 and TRBJ1-1; TRBD1 matches 10 bases. V dropped 7 bases and J dropped 4; count of bases not matched to a gene: 7. The CDR3 is made up of 14 amino acids. From germline, CDR1 is SGHRS and CDR2 YFSETQ.

The chain employs TRBV7-2 and TRBJ1-2, with 7 bases lining up with TRBD1. The CDR3 loop spans 14 amino acids. Germline-derived CDR1 and CDR2 are SGHTA and FQGNSA. J lost 3 bases, V lost 5 bases, and 6 bases had no gene match. CDR3: CASSPRTGHYGYTF. The CDR3 region has the DNA TGTGCCAGCAGCCCCCGGACAGGCCACTATGGCTACACCTTC.

Of note for this clone: One end of the junction varies from germline; a read error may be responsible. V and J are TRBV30 and TRBJ1-2, with D uncertain. The CDR3 totals 12 residues. In germline, CDR1 is GTSNPN, CDR2 SVGIG (reference sequence). The CDR3 DNA is TGTGCCTGGGGCCTCGGGAACTCTGGCTACACCTTC. Protein: CAWGLGNSGYTF.

This sequence joins TRBV4-2 and TRBJ1-1, with D possibly TRBD1 on 6 matching bases. V was cut by 0 bases and J by 10 bases, with 15 bases left in between. Looked up from germline, CDR1 is LGHNA and CDR2 is YNFKEQ. The CDR3 consists of 14 residues. CDR3 region: CASSQDRGGGGAFF. In nucleotides, the CDR3 is TGTGCCAGCAGCCAAGATAGGGGGGGAGGTGGAGCTTTCTTT.

The chain is built from TRBV5-6 and TRBJ2-2; D gene ambiguous. Trimming stripped 1 base from V and 5 bases from J, with 3 bases between. The CDR3 extends over 12 amino acids. From germline, CDR1 is SGHDT and CDR2 YYEEEE. This chain's CDR3 is CASSLQTGELFF. For the CDR3, the DNA is TGTGCCAGCAGCTTGCAGACCGGGGAGCTGTTTTTT.

The chain employs TRBV9 and TRBJ2-1; the match to TRBD1 covers 8 bases. The CDR3 has 14 amino acids. V lost 4 bases to trimming and J lost 5 bases; unmatched junction nucleotides: 5. CDR1 and CDR2 from the germline V gene are SGDLS and YYNGEE. CDR3 region: CASSPRTGNNEQFF. The CDR3 region has the DNA TGTGCCAGCAGCCCTCGGACAGGGAACAATGAGCAGTTCTTC.

The chain combines TRBV19 with TRBJ1-6, with 9 positions matching TRBD1. V shed 3 bases, J shed 6 bases, and the junction held 3 bases outside the gene matches. The CDR3 is 15 residues long. CDR1 is LNHDA and CDR2 is SQIVND in the germline V gene (reference sequence). CDR3 bases: TGTGCCAGTAGTATGCGGGGACAGGGTAATTCACCCCTCCACTTT. Translating gives CASSMRGQGNSPLHF.

The V and J genes are TRBV19 and TRBJ2-1; tentatively, D is TRBD2 (6 bases). The V gene lost 5 bases and the J gene lost 5 bases, with 19 bases spanning the gap. From germline, CDR1 is LNHDA and CDR2 SQIVND (reference sequence). This CDR3 has 16 residues. The CDR3 coding sequence is TGTGCCAGTAGTCCTTATGGAGGGACGGTAAACAATGAGCAGTTCTTC. Its protein product is CASSPYGGTVNNEQFF.